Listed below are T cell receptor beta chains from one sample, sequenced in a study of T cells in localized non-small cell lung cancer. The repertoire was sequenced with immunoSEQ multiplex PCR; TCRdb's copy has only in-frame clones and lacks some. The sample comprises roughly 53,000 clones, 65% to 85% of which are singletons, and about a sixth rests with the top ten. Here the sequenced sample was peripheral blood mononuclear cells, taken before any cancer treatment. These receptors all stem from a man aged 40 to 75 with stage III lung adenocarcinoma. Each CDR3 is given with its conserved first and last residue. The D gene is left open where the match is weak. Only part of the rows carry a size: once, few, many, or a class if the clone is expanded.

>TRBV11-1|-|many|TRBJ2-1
CASSPPPLVPRGDEQFF
TGTGCCAGCAGCCCCCCCCCTCTAGTCCCCAGGGGCGATGAGCAGTTCTTC
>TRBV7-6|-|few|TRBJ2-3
CASSLVGRGTDTQYF
TGTGCCAGCAGCTTAGTAGGCCGGGGCACAGATACGCAGTATTTT
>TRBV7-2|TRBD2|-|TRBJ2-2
CASSLGLAGGALGTGELFF
TGTGCCAGCAGCTTAGGGCTAGCGGGGGGGGCGTTAGGCACCGGGGAGCTGTTTTTT
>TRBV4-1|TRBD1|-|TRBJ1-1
CASSHSDRMNTEAFF
TGCGCCAGCAGCCACTCGGACAGGATGAACACTGAAGCTTTCTTT
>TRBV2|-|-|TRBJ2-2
CASSEMAGGELFF
TGTGCCAGCAGTGAAATGGCGGGCGGGGAGCTGTTTTTT
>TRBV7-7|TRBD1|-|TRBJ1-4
CASSPTGQRNEKLFF
TGTGCCAGCAGCCCCACGGGACAGCGTAATGAAAAACTGTTTTTT
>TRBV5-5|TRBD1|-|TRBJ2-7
CASSTGQGVEQYF
TGTGCCAGCAGCACGGGACAGGGGGTCGAGCAGTACTTC
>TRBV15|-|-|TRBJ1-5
CATNLRDGINQPQHF
TGTGCCACCAACCTTAGGGACGGTATCAATCAGCCCCAGCATTTT
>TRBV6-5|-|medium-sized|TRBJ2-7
CASSYQYEQYF
TGTGCCAGCAGTTACCAGTACGAGCAGTACTTC
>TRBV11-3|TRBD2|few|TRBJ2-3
CASSLGLAVGDTQYF
TGTGCCAGCAGCTTAGGTCTAGCGGTTGGGGATACGCAGTATTTT
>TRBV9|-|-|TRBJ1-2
CASRGSGGYTF
TGTGCCAGCAGGGGGTCTGGTGGCTACACCTTC
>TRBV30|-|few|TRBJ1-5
CAWSQGGDQPQHF
TGTGCCTGGAGTCAGGGAGGGGATCAGCCCCAGCATTTT
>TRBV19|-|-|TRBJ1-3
CASSIAGQGGSNTIYF
TGTGCCAGTAGTATAGCCGGCCAGGGTGGTTCTAACACCATATATTTT
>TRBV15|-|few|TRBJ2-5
CATSRGGPGRTQYF
TGTGCCACCAGCAGAGGGGGACCGGGAAGGACCCAGTACTTC
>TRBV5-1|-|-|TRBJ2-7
CASRGEAYEQYF
TGCGCCAGCAGGGGGGAGGCCTACGAGCAGTACTTC
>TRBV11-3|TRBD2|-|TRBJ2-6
CASSLGGSSGANVLTF
TGTGCCAGCAGCTTAGGCGGGAGCTCTGGGGCCAACGTCCTGACTTTC
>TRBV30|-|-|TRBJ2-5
CAWSVLSGVIQETQYF
TGTGCCTGGAGTGTCCTTAGTGGGGTCATTCAAGAGACCCAGTACTTC
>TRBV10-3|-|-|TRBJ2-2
CAISESTSTRAGELFF
TGTGCCATCAGTGAGTCGACCTCAACTCGAGCCGGGGAGCTGTTTTTT
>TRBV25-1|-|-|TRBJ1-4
CASRSGVGEKLFF
TGTGCCAGCAGGTCAGGGGTTGGGGAAAAACTGTTTTTT
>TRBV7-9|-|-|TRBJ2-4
CASSLEGIAKNIQYF
TGTGCCAGCAGCTTAGAGGGGATAGCCAAAAACATTCAGTACTTC
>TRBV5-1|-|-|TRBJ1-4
CASSSTGRGTNEKLFF
TGCGCCAGCAGCTCCACAGGGCGGGGAACTAATGAAAAACTGTTTTTT
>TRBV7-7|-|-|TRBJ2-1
CASSPGQGPFKFF
TGTGCCAGCAGCCCTGGACAAGGACCTTTTAAGTTCTTC
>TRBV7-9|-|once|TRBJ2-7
CASSLYSEQYF
TGTGCCAGCAGCTTATACTCCGAGCAGTACTTC
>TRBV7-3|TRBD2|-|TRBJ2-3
CASSFSGGSTDTQYF
TGTGCCAGCAGCTTCTCGGGGGGGAGCACAGATACGCAGTATTTT
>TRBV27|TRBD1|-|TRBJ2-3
CASSPRGSTDTQYF
TGTGCCAGCAGTCCCAGGGGGAGCACAGATACGCAGTATTTT
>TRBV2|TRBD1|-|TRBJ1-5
CASSGQTGGLDQPQHF
TGTGCCAGCAGTGGACAGACAGGGGGCCTCGATCAGCCCCAGCATTTT
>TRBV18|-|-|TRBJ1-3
CASSPREGTGNTIYF
TGTGCCAGCTCACCTAGGGAGGGGACTGGAAACACCATATATTTT
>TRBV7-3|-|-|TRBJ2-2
CASSLGSTANTGELFF
TGTGCCAGCAGCCTAGGGAGTACCGCGAACACCGGGGAGCTGTTTTTT
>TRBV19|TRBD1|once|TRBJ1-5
CASTEGAFGNQPQHF
TGTGCCAGTACAGAGGGGGCATTTGGCAATCAGCCCCAGCATTTT
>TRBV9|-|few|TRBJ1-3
CASSVGAGAGNTIYF
TGTGCCAGCAGCGTAGGGGCAGGGGCTGGAAACACCATATATTTT
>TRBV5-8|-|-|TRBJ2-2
CASSSGTYTGELFF
TGTGCCAGCAGCTCCGGGACTTACACCGGGGAGCTGTTTTTT
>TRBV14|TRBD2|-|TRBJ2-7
CASSPLAGGVREQYF
TGTGCCAGCAGCCCACTAGCGGGAGGGGTCCGAGAGCAGTACTTC
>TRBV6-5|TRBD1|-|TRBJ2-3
CASSPVTGATDTQYF
TGTGCCAGCAGCCCCGTCACAGGGGCTACAGATACGCAGTATTTT
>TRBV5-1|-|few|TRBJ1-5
CASSLGPTNPQPQHF
TGCGCCAGCAGCTTGGGACCAACTAATCCGCAGCCCCAGCATTTT
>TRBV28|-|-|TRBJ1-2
CASEDSNYGYTF
TGTGCCAGTGAGGACAGTAACTATGGCTACACCTTC
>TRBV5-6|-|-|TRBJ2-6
CASSRTVSLSGANVLTF
TGTGCCAGCAGCCGGACAGTTTCCCTCTCTGGGGCCAACGTCCTGACTTTC
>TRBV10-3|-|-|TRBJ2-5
CAISESKRGADQETQYF
TGTGCCATCAGTGAGTCGAAACGCGGGGCAGACCAAGAGACCCAGTACTTC
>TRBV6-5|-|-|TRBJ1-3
CASSAVSGNTIYF
TGTGCCAGCAGTGCGGTCTCTGGAAACACCATATATTTT
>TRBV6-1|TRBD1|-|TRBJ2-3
CASSARTGRTDTQYF
TGTGCCAGCAGTGCTCGGACAGGGAGGACAGATACGCAGTATTTT
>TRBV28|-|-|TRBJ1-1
CASRPHSLTEAFF
TGTGCCAGCAGACCCCACAGCCTCACTGAAGCTTTCTTT
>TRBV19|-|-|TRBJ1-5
CASSIREDQPQHF
TGTGCCAGTAGTATTAGGGAGGATCAGCCCCAGCATTTT
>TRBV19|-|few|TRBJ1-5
CASSTSQNQPQHF
TGTGCCAGTAGTACCTCACAGAATCAGCCCCAGCATTTT
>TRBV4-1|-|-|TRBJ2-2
CASSLLQIPELTGELFF
TGCGCCAGCAGCCTATTACAGATTCCCGAACTAACCGGGGAGCTGTTTTTT
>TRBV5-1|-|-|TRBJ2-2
CASSFIANTGELFF
TGCGCCAGCAGCTTCATCGCGAACACCGGGGAGCTGTTTTTT
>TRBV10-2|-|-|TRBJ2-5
CASSESTGETQYF
TGCGCCAGCAGTGAGTCGACGGGGGAGACCCAGTACTTC
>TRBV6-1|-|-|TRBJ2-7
CASSEGGASFYEQYF
TGTGCCAGCAGTGAAGGAGGAGCCAGTTTCTACGAGCAGTACTTC
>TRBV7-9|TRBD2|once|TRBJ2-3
CASSLDAGDTDTQYF
TGTGCCAGCAGCTTAGATGCGGGGGACACAGATACGCAGTATTTT
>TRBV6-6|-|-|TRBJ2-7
CASSYLYEQYF
TGTGCCAGCAGTTATCTCTACGAGCAGTACTTC
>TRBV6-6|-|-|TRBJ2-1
CASSSGVSYNEQFF
TGTGCCAGCAGTTCGGGAGTCTCCTACAATGAGCAGTTCTTC
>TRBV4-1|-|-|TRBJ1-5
CASSRGFIGNQPQHF
TGCGCCAGCAGCCGGGGCTTCATAGGCAATCAGCCCCAGCATTTT
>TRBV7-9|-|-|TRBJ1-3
CASTSTGSVNTIYF
TGTGCCAGCACTTCTACAGGGTCTGTAAACACCATATATTTT